This TCR beta chain was recovered during a study of CD8+ T cells in alopecia areata. Study-level information: Treated patients were given 5 to 10 mg oral tofacitinib twice daily. Once tofacitinib had been taken for 6 to 18 months, 6 months off drug followed.

Described treatment: oral pan-JAK inhibitor, 5-10 mg twice daily. The CDR3 covers 16 residues. Trimming removed 1 base from V and 5 bases from J, with 18 bases in between. Germline V gives CDR1 SGDLS, CDR2 YYNGEE. As the sequencing template, cDNA was produced by extracting RNA and reverse transcribing it. Clones were sequenced by immunoSEQ multiplex PCR, and TCRdb holds only the in-frame ones, with some missing. Among about 170,000 clones, about 61% were seen once, and the ten largest hold 16%. The chain is built from TRBV9 and TRBJ1-2; TRBD1 is a possible D gene (5 bases). The input for sequencing was CD4+ T cells sorted from blood, taken at roughly week 55, from a patient treated with tofacitinib. The TCR was taken from a human donor with alopecia areata. The CDR3 protein is CASSVTSRAGEYGYTF. In DNA form, the CDR3 reads TGTGCCAGCAGCGTAACCTCCAGGGCAGGTGAATATGGCTACACCTTC.